Given below is one T cell receptor beta chain in context. Its target is not known. Germline CDR1 is SGDLS and CDR2 is YYNGEE. The CDR3 extends over 16 amino acids. With V trimmed by 3 bases and J by 12 bases, 15 bases remained unmatched. The sample belongs to a study of cytomegalovirus exposure and HLA in healthy donors. Primers: 60 Vbeta forward and 13 Jbeta reverse. TCRdb's copy holds only in-frame clones and misses some; the assay was immunoSEQ multiplex PCR. The sample contains approximately 150,000 clones, roughly 70% of which appear only once. Notes on the study in general: In vitro testing confirmed three CMV-associated chains as specific for CMV antigens. At a 0.05 false discovery rate, a later analysis found 16,951 TCR beta sequences to be associated with HLA alleles. Presence/absence analyses supposed approximately even sequencing depth among donors.

Sequenced: PBMCs. This TCR came from a male donor in good health and CMV-seronegative. The chain employs TRBV9 and TRBJ2-1; TRBD2 matches at 10 bases. For the CDR3, the DNA is TGTGCCAGCAGCGGACGAGCGGGAGGGATTCCTACATGGCAGTTCTTC. Amino acids: CASSGRAGGIPTWQFF.